The 14 T cell receptor beta chains below were found in one sample sequenced in a study of T-cell reconstitution after alpha-beta-depleted transplantation in children. Preparation of the TCRbeta library was carried out with unique molecular identifiers. Via MiXCR, TCRdb re-called the PCR reads, giving one row per CDR3 protein. The profile shows hundreds of thousands of distinct CDR3 sequences, about 10% of them singletons. The input for sequencing was PBMCs from the stem cell graft donor, taken from the stem cell graft. These receptors were collected from a human donor who donated a stem cell graft to a child with acute myeloid leukemia.

In this sample, this clonotype turned up a few times. The chain is built from TRBV20-1 and TRBJ2-7; 7 nucleotides match TRBD2. Trimming at V came to 5 bases and at J to 3 bases, leaving 10 bases not matched to a gene. The CDR3 has 14 residues. Germline CDR1 DFQATT, CDR2 SNEGSKA (reference sequence). CDR3 coding DNA: TGCAGTGCTGTCTCCGGGACTACAATCTACGAGCAGTACTTC. Encoded protein: CSAVSGTTIYEQYF.

There are many counts of this clonotype. The rearrangement links TRBV7-2 to TRBJ1-3; tentatively, D is TRBD1 (5 bases). Germline loops: CDR1 SGHTA, CDR2 FQGNSA. The CDR3 is made up of 14 amino acids. The V end lost 5 bases, the J end lost 6 bases, and 14 bases lay between the germline ends. The DNA for the CDR3 is TGTGCCAGCAGCCCCGGACAAGGGGCAAACACCATATATTTT. Translating gives CASSPGQGANTIYF.

The chain links TRBV15 to TRBJ2-2, with D maybe TRBD2 (5 bases). Trimming removed 0 bases from V and 6 bases from J, with 11 bases in between. CDR1 and CDR2 from the germline V gene are LNHNV and YYDKDF (reference sequence). This CDR3 has 15 amino acids. CDR3 in amino acids: CATSRDLWGAGELFF. DNA of the CDR3: TGTGCCACCAGCAGAGATCTATGGGGAGCCGGGGAGCTGTTTTTT. Full variable domain (remainder filled in from reference TRBV15 and TRBJ2-2): DAMVIQNPRYQVTQFGKPVTLSCSQTLNHNVMYWYQQKSSQAPKLLFHYYDKDFNNEADTPDNFQSRRPNTSFCFLDIRSPGLGDTAMYLCATSRDLWGAGELFFGEGSRLTVL.

The chain couples TRBV12-3 or TRBV12-4 to TRBJ1-2, with 11 bases lining up with TRBD1. The CDR3 loop spans 15 amino acids. Trimming at V came to 1 base and at J to 3 bases, leaving 1 base not matched to a gene. The CDR3 coding sequence is TGTGCCAGCAGTTTAGGGACAGGGGGCTACTATGGCTACACCTTC. Its translation: CASSLGTGGYYGYTF.

The chain couples TRBV7-9 to TRBJ2-7, with 10 positions matching TRBD2. CDR3 length: 17 amino acids. Germline loops: CDR1 SEHNR, CDR2 FQNEAQ (reference sequence). V trimming: 5 bases; J trimming: 7 bases; junction bases outside the gene matches: 17. The CDR3 DNA reads as TGTGCCAGCAGCCCGAGGGGAGCTAGCGGGAGTCCGGAAGAGCAGTACTTC. Translating it yields CASSPRGASGSPEEQYF.

In its sample, this clonotype was seen many times. The chain joins TRBV2 to TRBJ1-1, with 10 bases matching TRBD1. CDR3 length: 15 residues. Per the germline V gene, CDR1 is SNHLY and CDR2 is FYNNEI. V lost 6 bases and J lost 5; bases outside the gene matches: 9. The CDR3 loop is CASSERDRGRTEAFF. The CDR3 DNA follows: TGTGCCAGCAGCGAACGGGACAGGGGACGGACTGAAGCTTTCTTT.

This clonotype was seen a few times. V and J are TRBV2 and TRBJ2-3, with D perhaps matching TRBD1 (6 bases). CDR1 and CDR2 (germline): SNHLY, FYNNEI. The V end was cut by 10 bases, the J end by 9 bases, with 20 bases between. The CDR3 has 13 residues. CDR3 sequence (DNA): TGTGCCACCTCGACAGGACCTCTAGGGACGCAGTATTTT. Encoded protein: CATSTGPLGTQYF.

In the case of this clonotype: A much larger clone differs by one base, so this may be a read error. The CDR3 does not end in the conserved phenylalanine or tryptophan, so this is likely a read error. The chain is built from TRBV20-1 and TRBJ1-1; no reliable D call. Germline lookup yields CDR1 DFQATT and CDR2 SNEGSKA (reference sequence). This CDR3 has 12 amino acids. The V end was cut by 6 bases, the J end by 0 bases, with 8 bases between. The CDR3 DNA reads as TGCAGTGCAAAGAGAATGAACACTGAAGCTTTCTGT. Its translation is CSAKRMNTEAFC.

This chain uses TRBV14 with TRBJ1-3; D not resolved. The V and J ends lost 2 bases and 0 bases respectively, with 8 bases between them. The CDR3 length is 15 residues. The germline V gene encodes CDR1 SGHDN and CDR2 FVKESK. The CDR3 loop is CASSQMPISGNTIYF. Here the CDR3 DNA reads TGTGCCAGCAGCCAAATGCCGATCTCTGGAAACACCATATATTTT.

A few counts support this clonotype. The chain is built from TRBV12-3 or TRBV12-4 and TRBJ2-1; D not resolved. V lost 8 bases, J lost 6 bases, and 8 bases lay in between. This CDR3 region has 11 residues. The CDR3 reads CASGKSNEQFF. The CDR3 region has the DNA TGTGCCAGCGGGAAATCCAATGAGCAGTTCTTC.

This clonotype was recorded at least ten times. The J gene is TRBJ2-3, the V gene TRBV10-3, with 7 bases aligning to TRBD2. Germline loops: CDR1 ENHRY, CDR2 SYGVKD. This CDR3 contains 14 residues. Trimming at V came to 5 bases and at J to 5 bases, leaving 7 bases not matched to a gene. Here the CDR3 reads CAISPGRAGDTQYF. DNA of the CDR3: TGTGCCATCAGTCCGGGGAGGGCGGGAGATACGCAGTATTTT.

This chain uses TRBV5-1 with TRBJ2-2; 8 bases align to TRBD2. Germline CDR1 reads SGHRS; CDR2 reads YFSETQ. The V gene end was trimmed by 0 bases and the J gene end by 8 bases; junction bases not matched to a gene: 27. This CDR3 comprises 22 residues. The CDR3 is CASSLVTASGRSSGSRRGELFF. DNA for the CDR3: TGCGCCAGCAGCTTGGTCACGGCGTCAGGGAGATCCAGCGGGAGCAGAAGGGGGGAGCTGTTTTTT.

This clonotype was detected a few times. The V call is TRBV7-3, the J call TRBJ2-1; maybe TRBD2 (5 bases). The CDR3 sequence is 17 residues long. Trimming removed 0 bases from V and 2 bases from J, with 14 bases in between. Looked up from germline, CDR1 is SGHTA and CDR2 is FQGTGA. The CDR3 coding sequence is TGTGCCAGCAGCTTAACTGGACCAGCGGACGCCTACAATGAGCAGTTCTTC. Amino acids: CASSLTGPADAYNEQFF.

V usage is TRBV27 and J usage is TRBJ2-3; 7 bases are shared with TRBD2. The V segment lost 3 bases and the J segment 6 bases; nucleotides outside the gene matches: 6. Germline CDR1 and CDR2: MNHEY and SMNVEV (reference sequence). CDR3 length: 14 amino acids. CDR3 sequence (DNA): TGTGCCAGCAGTTTTACGGGAGGAGGGGATACGCAGTATTTT. Protein product: CASSFTGGGDTQYF.